What follows is one T cell receptor (beta chain) and its context. CDR1 is SQVTM, CDR2 ANQGSEA, per germline. This CDR3 region has 13 residues. Trimming removed 5 bases from V and 1 base from J, with 8 bases in between. The data are from a study of T cell changes during pregnancy in multiple sclerosis. Clones were sequenced by immunoSEQ multiplex PCR, and TCRdb holds only the in-frame ones, with some missing. The data contain 70,000 to 95,000 clones, almost 95% of them singletons. Here the sequenced sample was peripheral blood, taken in the third trimester of pregnancy. This clonotype was sampled from a female donor with multiple sclerosis, enrolled in a pregnancy study. The chain is built from TRBV29-1 and TRBJ2-2; no firm D call. In DNA, the CDR3 is TGCAGCGTTAACAGAGTGAACACCGGGGAGCTGTTTTTT. Protein: CSVNRVNTGELFF.